Listed below are T cell receptor beta chains from one sample, sequenced in a study of T cell repertoires in cytomegalovirus infection. Each CDR3 protein gets one entry after TCRdb re-called the reads with MiXCR. The profile shows more than 150,000 distinct CDR3 sequences, about 21% of them singletons. Material: PBMCs. The receptors originated from a human donor in good health (CMV status not recorded). Some clones in this sample may be carry-over from other donors' samples. The CDR3 runs from the conserved cysteine through the conserved F or W. A D gene is named only where the DNA matches it firmly. Size tells how often a clone was seen (once, few, many) or the class of an expanded clone, and some rows leave it out.

TRBV14	-	TRBJ1-4	-	CASSQRGGSEKLFF	TGTGCCAGCAGTCAACGGGGGGGGAGCGAAAAACTGTTTTTT
TRBV6-5	-	TRBJ1-1	-	CASSYRGRAFF	TGTGCCAGCAGTTACAGAGGGCGGGCTTTCTTT
TRBV5-1	TRBD1	TRBJ1-2	few	CASSLDRGAGGYTF	TGCGCCAGCAGCTTAGACAGGGGGGCTGGCGGCTACACCTTC
TRBV19	TRBD1	TRBJ1-2	-	CASSLSRGSGYTF	TGTGCCAGTAGTTTAAGCAGGGGGTCCGGCTACACCTTC
TRBV4-1	-	TRBJ2-3	-	CASSPPDTQYF	TGCGCCAGCAGCCCCCCAGATACGCAGTATTTT
TRBV4-2	-	TRBJ2-5	many	CASSQDYDYRGETQYF	TGTGCCAGCAGCCAAGATTACGACTACAGAGGAGAGACCCAGTACTTC
TRBV7-3	-	TRBJ2-7	many	CASSLLPTGTAVPSYEQYF	TGTGCCAGCAGCTTACTCCCTACCGGGACGGCGGTTCCTTCCTACGAGCAGTACTTC
TRBV20-1	TRBD2	TRBJ2-3	-	CSAPRLSSGFTQYF	TGCAGTGCCCCTAGGCTGTCTAGCGGCTTTACGCAGTATTTT
TRBV29-1	-	TRBJ2-5	-	CSVGGRGETQYF	TGCAGCGTCGGGGGAAGAGGAGAGACCCAGTACTTC
TRBV6-1	-	TRBJ2-3	-	CASSVNPTDTQYF	TGTGCCAGCAGTGTGAATCCCACAGATACGCAGTATTTT
TRBV9	TRBD2	TRBJ2-3	once	CASSGVAGGSSTDTQYF	TGTGCCAGCAGTGGAGTAGCGGGGGGCTCTAGCACAGATACGCAGTATTTT
TRBV7-2	-	TRBJ2-1	many	CASSLVASTHMNEQFF	TGTGCCAGCAGCTTAGTGGCTAGCACCCATATGAATGAGCAGTTCTTC
TRBV2	-	TRBJ2-2	-	CASIPHPNTGELFF	TGTGCCAGCATTCCCCACCCGAACACCGGGGAGCTGTTTTTT
TRBV7-2	TRBD1	TRBJ2-7	many	CASSFQGTGHEQYF	TGTGCCAGCAGCTTCCAAGGGACAGGACACGAGCAGTACTTC
TRBV4-1	TRBD1	TRBJ2-2	few	CASSQETGGNTGELFF	TGCGCCAGCAGCCAAGAGACAGGGGGAAACACCGGGGAGCTGTTTTTT
TRBV28	-	TRBJ1-4	-	CATLGFNEKLFF	TGTGCCACCCTCGGGTTTAATGAAAAACTGTTTTTT
TRBV2	TRBD1	TRBJ1-1	few	CASRARQGVNTEAFF	TGTGCCAGCAGAGCCCGACAGGGGGTAAACACTGAAGCTTTCTTT
TRBV5-3	TRBD2	TRBJ2-5	few	CASSLTLAGGSRTQETQYF	TGTGCCAGCAGCTTGACGCTAGCGGGGGGCTCCCGCACTCAAGAGACCCAGTACTTC
TRBV6-5	-	TRBJ2-6	many	CASKRVSSGANVLTF	TGTGCCAGCAAACGAGTTTCCTCTGGGGCCAACGTCCTGACTTTC
TRBV19	TRBD1	TRBJ1-2	-	CASSRTGGDYGYTF	TGTGCCAGTAGCAGGACAGGGGGCGACTATGGCTACACCTTC
TRBV6-6	TRBD1	TRBJ2-2	few	CASGGQGRSGELFF	TGTGCCAGCGGGGGACAGGGTCGTTCCGGGGAGCTGTTTTTT
TRBV7-2	-	TRBJ2-5	many	CASSPITTGRETQYF	TGTGCCAGCAGCCCTATTACGACAGGGAGGGAGACCCAGTACTTC
TRBV12-3/TRBV12-4	TRBD1	TRBJ2-2	-	CASGGQANTGELFF	TGTGCCAGCGGGGGACAGGCGAACACCGGGGAGCTGTTTTTT
TRBV20-1	-	TRBJ2-1	-	CSARDFQGGGEQFF	TGCAGTGCTAGAGATTTCCAGGGAGGAGGGGAGCAGTTCTTC
TRBV18	-	TRBJ2-5	few	CASSGTLQETQYF	TGTGCCAGCTCCGGGACGCTCCAAGAGACCCAGTACTTC
TRBV5-5	-	TRBJ1-4	-	CASSSRGGANEKLFF	TGTGCCAGCAGCTCCCGAGGCGGGGCAAATGAAAAACTGTTTTTT